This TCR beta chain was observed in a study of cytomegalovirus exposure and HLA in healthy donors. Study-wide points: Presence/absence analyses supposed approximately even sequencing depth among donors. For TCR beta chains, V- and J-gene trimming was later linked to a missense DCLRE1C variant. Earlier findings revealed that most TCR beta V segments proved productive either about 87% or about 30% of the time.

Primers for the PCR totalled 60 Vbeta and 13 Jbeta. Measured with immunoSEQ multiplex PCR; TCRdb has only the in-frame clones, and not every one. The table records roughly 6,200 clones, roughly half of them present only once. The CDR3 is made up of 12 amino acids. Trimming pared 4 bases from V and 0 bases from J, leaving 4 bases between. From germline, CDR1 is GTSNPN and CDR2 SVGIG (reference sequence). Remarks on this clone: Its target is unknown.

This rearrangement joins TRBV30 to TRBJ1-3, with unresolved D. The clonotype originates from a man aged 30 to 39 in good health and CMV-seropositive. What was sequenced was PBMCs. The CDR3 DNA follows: TGTGCCTGGACCCTCTCTGGAAACACCATATATTTT. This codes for CAWTLSGNTIYF.